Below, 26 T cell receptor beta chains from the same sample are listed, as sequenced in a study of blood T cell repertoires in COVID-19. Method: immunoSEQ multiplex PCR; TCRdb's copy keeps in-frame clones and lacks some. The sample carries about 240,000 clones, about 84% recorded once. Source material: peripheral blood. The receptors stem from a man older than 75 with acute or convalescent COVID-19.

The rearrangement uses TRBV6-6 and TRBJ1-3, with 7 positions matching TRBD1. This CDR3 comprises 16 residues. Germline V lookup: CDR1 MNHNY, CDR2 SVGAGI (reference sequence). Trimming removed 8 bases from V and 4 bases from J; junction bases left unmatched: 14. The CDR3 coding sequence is TGTGCCAGCCTCCGGGACAGACGTACACCGGGAAACACCATATATTTT. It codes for CASLRDRRTPGNTIYF.

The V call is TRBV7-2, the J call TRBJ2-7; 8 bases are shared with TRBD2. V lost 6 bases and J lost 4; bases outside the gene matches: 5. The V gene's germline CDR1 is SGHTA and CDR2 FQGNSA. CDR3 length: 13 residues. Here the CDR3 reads CASSYQRGYEQYF. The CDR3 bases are TGTGCCAGCAGTTACCAGCGGGGGTACGAGCAGTACTTC.

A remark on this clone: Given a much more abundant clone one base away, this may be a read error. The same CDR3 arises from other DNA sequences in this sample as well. CDR3 sequence (DNA): TGTGCCAGCAGTTTCGGGACTAGCGGGACCGGGGAGCTGTTTTTT. Translated, it gives CASSFGTSGTGELFF. The gene calls are TRBV27 and TRBJ2-2; TRBD2 matches at 12 bases. This CDR3 has 15 amino acids. From germline, CDR1 is MNHEY and CDR2 SMNVEV (reference sequence). V shed 3 bases, J shed 5 bases, and the junction held 1 base outside the gene matches.

For the CDR3, the DNA is TGTGCCAGTGGGAGGAGCCAAGAGACCCAGTACTTC. Protein product: CASGRSQETQYF. The J gene is TRBJ2-5, the V gene TRBV19; maybe TRBD2 (6 bases). Germline V gives CDR1 LNHDA, CDR2 SQIVND (reference sequence). The CDR3 contains 12 residues. The ends were cut back, 8 bases at V and 1 base at J, with 8 bases in the middle.

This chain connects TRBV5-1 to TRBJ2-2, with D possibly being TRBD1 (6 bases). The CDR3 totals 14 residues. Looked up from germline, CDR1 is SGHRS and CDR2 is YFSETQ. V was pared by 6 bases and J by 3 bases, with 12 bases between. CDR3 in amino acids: CASNSQGYTGELFF. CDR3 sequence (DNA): TGCGCCAGCAACTCACAGGGCTACACCGGGGAGCTGTTTTTT. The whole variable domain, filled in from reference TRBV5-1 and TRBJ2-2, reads KAGVTQTPRYLIKTRGQQVTLSCSPISGHRSVSWYQQTPGQGLQFLFEYFSETQRNKGNFPGRFSGRQFSNSRSEMNVSTLELGDSALYLCASNSQGYTGELFFGEGSRLTVL.

The CDR3 DNA reads TGTGCCAGCAGCTTATTTACAGGGTACCACGAGCAGTACTTC. It translates to CASSLFTGYHEQYF. The chain has TRBV7-2 and TRBJ2-7, with D perhaps matching TRBD1 (6 bases). Germline V CDR1 and CDR2: SGHTA, FQGNSA. V was clipped by 2 bases and J by 5 bases, with 13 bases between them. CDR3 size: 14 residues.

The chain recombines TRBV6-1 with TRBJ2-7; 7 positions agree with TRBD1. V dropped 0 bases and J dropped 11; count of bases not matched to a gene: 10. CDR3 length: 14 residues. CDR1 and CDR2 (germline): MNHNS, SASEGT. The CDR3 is CASSEALRLGQKYF. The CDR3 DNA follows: TGTGCCAGCAGTGAAGCGCTAAGGTTGGGACAGAAGTACTTC.

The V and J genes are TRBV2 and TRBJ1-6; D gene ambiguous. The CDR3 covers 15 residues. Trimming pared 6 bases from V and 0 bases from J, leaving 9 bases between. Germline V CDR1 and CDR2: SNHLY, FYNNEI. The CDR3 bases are TGTGCCAGCAGACTTAGAAGCTCCTATAATTCACCCCTCCACTTT. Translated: CASRLRSSYNSPLHF. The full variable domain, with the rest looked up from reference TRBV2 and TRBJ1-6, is EPEVTQTPSHQVTQMGQEVILRCVPISNHLYFYWYRQILGQKVEFLVSFYNNEISEKSEIFDDQFSVERPDGSNFTLKIRSTKLEDSAMYFCASRLRSSYNSPLHFGNGTRLTVT.

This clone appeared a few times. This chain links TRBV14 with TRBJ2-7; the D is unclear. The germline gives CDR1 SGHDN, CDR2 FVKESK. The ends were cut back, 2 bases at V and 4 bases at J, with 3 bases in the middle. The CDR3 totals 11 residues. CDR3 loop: CASSQPYEQYF. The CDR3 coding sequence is TGTGCCAGCAGCCAACCGTACGAGCAGTACTTC.

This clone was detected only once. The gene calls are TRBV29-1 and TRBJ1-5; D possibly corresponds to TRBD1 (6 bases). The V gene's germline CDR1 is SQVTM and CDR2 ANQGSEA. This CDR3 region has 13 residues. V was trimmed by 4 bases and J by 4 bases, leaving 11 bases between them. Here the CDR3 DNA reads TGCAGCGTTGCCCAGGGGTCGAATCAGCCCCAGCATTTT. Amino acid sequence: CSVAQGSNQPQHF.

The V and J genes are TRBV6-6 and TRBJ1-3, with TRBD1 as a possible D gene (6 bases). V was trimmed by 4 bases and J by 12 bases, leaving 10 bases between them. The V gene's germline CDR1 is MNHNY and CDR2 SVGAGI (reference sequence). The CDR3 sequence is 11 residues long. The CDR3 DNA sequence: TGTGCCAGCAGTTTAGCAGGGGTCATATATTTT. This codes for CASSLAGVIYF.

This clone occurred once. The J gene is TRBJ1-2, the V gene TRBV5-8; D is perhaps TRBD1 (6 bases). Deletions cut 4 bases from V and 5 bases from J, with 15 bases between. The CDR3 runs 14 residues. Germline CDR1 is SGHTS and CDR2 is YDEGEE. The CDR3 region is CASSRGGARYGYTF. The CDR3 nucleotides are TGTGCCAGCAGCCGGGGGGGGGCACGGTATGGCTACACCTTC. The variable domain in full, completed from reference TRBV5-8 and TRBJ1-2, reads EAGVTQSPTHLIKTRGQQATLRCSPISGHTSVYWYQQALGLGLQFLLWYDEGEERNRGNFPPRFSGRQFPNYSSELNVNALELEDSALYLCASSRGGARYGYTFGSGTRLTVV.

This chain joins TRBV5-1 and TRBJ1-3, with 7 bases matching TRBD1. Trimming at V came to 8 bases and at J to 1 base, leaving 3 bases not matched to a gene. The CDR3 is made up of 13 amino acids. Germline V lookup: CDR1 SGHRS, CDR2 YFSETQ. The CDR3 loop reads CASTTGSGNTIYF. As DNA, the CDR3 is TGCGCCAGTACGACAGGGTCTGGAAACACCATATATTTT.

CDR3 nucleotide sequence: TGCAGCGTCCCAGGGCTAGGATCTGGAAACACCATATATTTT. It codes for CSVPGLGSGNTIYF. The chain is built from TRBV29-1 and TRBJ1-3, with D maybe TRBD1 (5 bases). CDR1 and CDR2 from the germline V gene are SQVTM and ANQGSEA. With 6 bases removed from V and 1 base from J, the gap between germline ends came to 13 bases. The CDR3 has 14 residues.

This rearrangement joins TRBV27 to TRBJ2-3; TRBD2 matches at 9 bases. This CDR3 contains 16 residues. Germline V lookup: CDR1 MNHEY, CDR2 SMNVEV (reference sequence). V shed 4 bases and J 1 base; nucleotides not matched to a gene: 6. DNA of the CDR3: TGTGCCAGCAGTTCCGGCCTAGCGGGACGCACAGATACGCAGTATTTT. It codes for CASSSGLAGRTDTQYF.

CDR3 DNA sequence: TGTGCCAGCAGTTTATCCCAGGGGCCTGGAAACACCATATATTTT. Its translation: CASSLSQGPGNTIYF. V is TRBV28 and J is TRBJ1-3, with D possibly TRBD1 on 6 matching bases. The V end was cut by 1 base, the J end by 2 bases, with 9 bases between. CDR3 length: 15 residues. Germline V gene sequence: CDR1 MDHEN, CDR2 SYDVKM.

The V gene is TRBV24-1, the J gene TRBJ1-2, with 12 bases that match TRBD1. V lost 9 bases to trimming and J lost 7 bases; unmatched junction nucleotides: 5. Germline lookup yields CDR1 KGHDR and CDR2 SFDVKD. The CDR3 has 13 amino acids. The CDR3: CATGTGGVAGYTF. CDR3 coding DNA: TGTGCCACCGGGACAGGGGGCGTTGCTGGCTACACCTTC.

CDR3 DNA: TGTGCCAGTGCCGGACAGGGAAGCACAGATACGCAGTATTTT. Protein sequence: CASAGQGSTDTQYF. The chain employs TRBV7-2 and TRBJ2-3; 8 bases map to TRBD1. Germline trimming cut 9 bases from V and 0 bases from J; bases unmatched to any gene: 5. Germline CDR1 is SGHTA and CDR2 is FQGNSA. CDR3 length: 14 amino acids.

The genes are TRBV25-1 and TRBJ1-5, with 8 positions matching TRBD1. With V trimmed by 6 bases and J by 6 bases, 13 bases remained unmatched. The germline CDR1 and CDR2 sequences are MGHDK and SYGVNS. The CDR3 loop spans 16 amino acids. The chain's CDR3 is CASRIGAGGLSQPQHF. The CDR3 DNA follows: TGTGCCAGCAGGATAGGGGCAGGGGGCCTCAGTCAGCCCCAGCATTTT.

The CDR3 sequence: CASSQSSGQPQHF. CDR3 DNA: TGTGCCAGCAGCCAGAGCTCGGGACAGCCCCAGCATTTT. The chain combines TRBV3-1 (or the pseudogene TRBV3-2) with TRBJ1-5; D remains unclear. Trimming removed 3 bases at V and 7 bases at J, with 10 bases between. Germline V gives CDR1 LGHDT, CDR2 YNNKEL (reference sequence). This CDR3 has 13 residues.

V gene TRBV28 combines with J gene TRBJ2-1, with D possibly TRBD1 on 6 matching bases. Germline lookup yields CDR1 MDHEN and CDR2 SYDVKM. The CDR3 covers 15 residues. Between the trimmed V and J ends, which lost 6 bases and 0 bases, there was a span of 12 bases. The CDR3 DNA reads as TGTGCCAGCAGGGAAACAGGGAGCTCCTACAATGAGCAGTTCTTC. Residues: CASRETGSSYNEQFF.

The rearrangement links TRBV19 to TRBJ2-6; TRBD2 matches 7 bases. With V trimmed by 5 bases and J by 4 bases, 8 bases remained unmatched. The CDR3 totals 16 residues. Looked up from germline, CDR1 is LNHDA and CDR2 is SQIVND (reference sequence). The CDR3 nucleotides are TGTGCCAGTAGTCCCCGCGGCGGGAGCGGGGCCAACGTCCTGACTTTC. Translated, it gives CASSPRGGSGANVLTF.

The CDR3 DNA is TGTGCCAGCAGTCCGGACAGGGGAGGTTCTTCACCCCTCCACTTT. This gives the protein CASSPDRGGSSPLHF. V and J are TRBV2 and TRBJ1-6, with 9 bases aligning to TRBD1. The CDR3 loop spans 15 amino acids. The trim removed 5 bases at V and 9 bases at J, leaving 8 bases unmatched. CDR1 SNHLY and CDR2 FYNNEI come from the germline V gene.

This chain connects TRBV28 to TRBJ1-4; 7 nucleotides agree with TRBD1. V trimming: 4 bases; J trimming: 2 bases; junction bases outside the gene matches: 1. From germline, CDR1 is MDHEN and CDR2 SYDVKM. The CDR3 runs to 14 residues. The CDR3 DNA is TGTGCCAGCAGTTCGGGACAGACTAATGAAAAACTGTTTTTT. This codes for CASSSGQTNEKLFF.

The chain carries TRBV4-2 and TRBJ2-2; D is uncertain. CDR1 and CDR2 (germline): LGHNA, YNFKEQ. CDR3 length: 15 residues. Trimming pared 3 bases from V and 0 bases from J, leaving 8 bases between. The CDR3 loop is CASSQSLANTGELFF. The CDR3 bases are TGTGCCAGCAGCCAGTCCCTTGCGAACACCGGGGAGCTGTTTTTT.

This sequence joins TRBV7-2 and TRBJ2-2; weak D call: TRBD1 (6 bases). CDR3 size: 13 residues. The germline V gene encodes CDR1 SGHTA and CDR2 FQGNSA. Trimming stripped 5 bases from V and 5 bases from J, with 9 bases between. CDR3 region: CASSATGTGELFF. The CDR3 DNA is TGTGCCAGCAGCGCCACAGGGACCGGGGAGCTGTTTTTT. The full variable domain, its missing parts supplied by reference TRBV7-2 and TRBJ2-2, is GAGVSQSPSNKVTEKGKDVELRCDPISGHTALYWYRQSLGQGLEFLIYFQGNSAPDKSGLPSDRFSAERTGGSVSTLTIQRTQQEDSAVYLCASSATGTGELFFGEGSRLTVL.